Listed below are T cell receptor beta chains from one sample, sequenced in a study of blood T cell repertoires in COVID-19. Produced via immunoSEQ multiplex PCR; TCRdb's table is partial and in-frame only. The sample lists 200,000 or so clones, about 86% occurring once. Sequencing was performed on peripheral blood. All receptors derive from a young man with active or convalescent COVID-19. CDR3s include the opening cysteine and the closing phenylalanine or tryptophan. The D gene is left open where the match is weak. Clone sizes are given selectively: once, few, many, or a class where the clone is expanded.

>TRBJ2-1|-|-|TRBV24-1
TGTGCCACCAGTGGCGGGACCCGCTTTCCGGGTGAGCAGTTCTTC
CATSGGTRFPGEQFF
>TRBJ2-1|-|TRBD1|TRBV9
TGTGCCAGCAGCGTAGCCGTGCAGGGGGCGCACCTAGCGGAGCAGTTCTTC
CASSVAVQGAHLAEQFF
>TRBJ1-1|-|-|TRBV29-1
TGCAGCGTTCGTCGACAGCCGAACACTGAAGCTTTCTTT
CSVRRQPNTEAFF
>TRBJ2-7|-|-|TRBV24-1
TGTGCCACCCCCACCTACGAGCAGTACTTC
CATPTYEQYF
>TRBJ1-5|-|TRBD1|TRBV7-2
TGTGCCAGCAGCACCGGACAGGGGGTCCAGCCCCAGCATTTT
CASSTGQGVQPQHF
>TRBJ2-7|-|TRBD1|TRBV6-5
TGTGCCAGCAGTTCCCAGGGACAGGGAAGGTCCGAGCAGTACTTC
CASSSQGQGRSEQYF
>TRBJ2-1|once|-|TRBV7-6
TGTGCCAGCACCGTCAGGGGCCACAATGAGCAGTTCTTC
CASTVRGHNEQFF
>TRBJ2-7|-|TRBD2|TRBV3-1/TRBV3-2
TGTGCCAGCAGCCTTCCGGGACTAGCGGGAGTAAGTACAGGGTTGTACTTC
CASSLPGLAGVSTGLYF
>TRBJ1-1|-|TRBD1|TRBV5-1
TGCGCCAGCAGTCGACATCTACAGGGGGACACTGAAGCTTTCTTT
CASSRHLQGDTEAFF
>TRBJ2-5|-|TRBD2|TRBV30
TGTGCCTGGGGAATGAGCGGGGTCCCAGGCGAGACCCAGTACTTC
CAWGMSGVPGETQYF
>TRBJ2-7|-|-|TRBV7-8
TGTGCCAGCAGCTTATCGCAGATCTACGAGCAGTACTTC
CASSLSQIYEQYF
>TRBJ1-5|-|TRBD1|TRBV25-1
TGTGCCAGCAGTACTGGGGACAGGGGTCAGCCCCAGCATTTT
CASSTGDRGQPQHF
>TRBJ2-1|-|TRBD2|TRBV2
TGTGCCAGCGTTTGGGCTAGCGGGAGCGGTGAGCAGTTCTTC
CASVWASGSGEQFF
>TRBJ1-2|-|-|TRBV7-3
TGTGCCAGCAGCTTCAAGGGTTCGGGAGGCTACACCTTC
CASSFKGSGGYTF
>TRBJ1-5|-|-|TRBV27
TGTGCCAGCAGTACGGGGGGCCAGCCCCAGCATTTT
CASSTGGQPQHF
>TRBJ2-3|-|-|TRBV7-9
TGTGCCAGCAGCCTTGCGGCCGGGACATCTCTTAGCACAGATACGCAGTATTTT
CASSLAAGTSLSTDTQYF
>TRBJ1-2|-|-|TRBV3-1/TRBV3-2
TGTGCCAGCAGCCAAGATGTTTGGGAAACAGGGAGCTACACCTTC
CASSQDVWETGSYTF
>TRBJ1-4|-|TRBD1|TRBV6-5
TGTGCCAGCAGTTACTCGCCAGGGGGTGAAAAACTGTTTTTT
CASSYSPGGEKLFF
>TRBJ2-1|-|TRBD2|TRBV7-3
TGTGCCAGCAGCTTACAAGCGGGGGGGCCCCATGAGCAGTTCTTC
CASSLQAGGPHEQFF
>TRBJ2-6|-|-|TRBV28
TGTGCCAGCAGCCACGGGGACACAGACGGGGCCAACGTCCTGACTTTC
CASSHGDTDGANVLTF
>TRBJ2-3|-|TRBD1|TRBV11-2
TGTGCCAGCAGCCCTCGGACAGGGGATTCAGATACGCAGTATTTT
CASSPRTGDSDTQYF
>TRBJ2-1|-|-|TRBV7-2
TGTGCCAGCAGCTTAGCCCCTAGCTCCTACAATGAGCAGTTCTTC
CASSLAPSSYNEQFF
>TRBJ2-4|-|TRBD1|TRBV28
TGTGCCAGCAGTTCAAGACAGGGGAAAAACATTCAGTACTTC
CASSSRQGKNIQYF
>TRBJ2-3|-|-|TRBV5-4
TGTGCCAGCACCCTCTCTGGGGGCTCAAGCACAGATACGCAGTATTTT
CASTLSGGSSTDTQYF
>TRBJ1-1|-|-|TRBV19
TGTGCCAGTAGTATAGATAGTAGGAACACTGAAGCTTTCTTT
CASSIDSRNTEAFF
>TRBJ1-5|few|TRBD1|TRBV19
TGTGCCAGTGAAATCCGGGACAGGGGGAGCAATCAGCCCCAGCATTTT
CASEIRDRGSNQPQHF
>TRBJ2-1|once|TRBD2|TRBV2
TGTGCCAGCAGGACTAGCGGGGGCAGTTACAATGAGCAGTTCTTC
CASRTSGGSYNEQFF
>TRBJ2-3|-|-|TRBV9
TGTGCCAGCAGCGTAGGGTTCGGGGGAGCAGATACGCAGTATTTT
CASSVGFGGADTQYF
>TRBJ1-1|once|-|TRBV16
TGTGCCAGCAGCCAATCCACAGTGATGTTATCTGAAGCTTTCTTT
CASSQSTVMLSEAFF
>TRBJ2-1|-|TRBD1|TRBV14
TGTGCCAGCAGCCACTCACAGGGGACCTACAATGAGCAGTTCTTC
CASSHSQGTYNEQFF